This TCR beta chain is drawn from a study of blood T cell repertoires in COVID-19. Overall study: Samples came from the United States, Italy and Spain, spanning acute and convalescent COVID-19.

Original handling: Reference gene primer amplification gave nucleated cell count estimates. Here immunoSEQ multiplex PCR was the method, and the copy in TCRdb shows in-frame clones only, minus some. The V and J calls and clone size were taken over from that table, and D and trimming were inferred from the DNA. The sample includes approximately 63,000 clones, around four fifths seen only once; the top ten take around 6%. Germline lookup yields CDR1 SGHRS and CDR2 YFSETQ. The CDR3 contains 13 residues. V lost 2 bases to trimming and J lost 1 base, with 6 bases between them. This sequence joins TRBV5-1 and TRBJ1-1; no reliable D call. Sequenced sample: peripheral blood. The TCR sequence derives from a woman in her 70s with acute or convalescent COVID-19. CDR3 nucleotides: TGCGCCAGCAGCTTTGACAAGAACACTGAAGCTTTCTTT. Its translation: CASSFDKNTEAFF. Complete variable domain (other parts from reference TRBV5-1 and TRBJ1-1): KAGVTQTPRYLIKTRGQQVTLSCSPISGHRSVSWYQQTPGQGLQFLFEYFSETQRNKGNFPGRFSGRQFSNSRSEMNVSTLELGDSALYLCASSFDKNTEAFFGQGTRLTVV.